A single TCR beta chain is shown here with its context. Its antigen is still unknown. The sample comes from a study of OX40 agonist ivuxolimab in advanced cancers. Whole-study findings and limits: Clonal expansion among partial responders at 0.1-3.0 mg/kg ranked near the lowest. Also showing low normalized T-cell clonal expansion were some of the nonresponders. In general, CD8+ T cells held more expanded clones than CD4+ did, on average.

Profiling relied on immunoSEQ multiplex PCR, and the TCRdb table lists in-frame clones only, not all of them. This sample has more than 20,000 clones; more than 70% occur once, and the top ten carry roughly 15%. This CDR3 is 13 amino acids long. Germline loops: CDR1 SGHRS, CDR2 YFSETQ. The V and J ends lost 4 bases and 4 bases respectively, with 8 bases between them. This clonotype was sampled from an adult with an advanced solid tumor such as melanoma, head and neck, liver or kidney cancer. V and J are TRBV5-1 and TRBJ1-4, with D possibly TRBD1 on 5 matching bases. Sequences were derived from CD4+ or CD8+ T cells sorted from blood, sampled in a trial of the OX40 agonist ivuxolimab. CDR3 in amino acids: CASSRQINEKLFF. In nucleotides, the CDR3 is TGCGCCAGCAGCAGACAGATTAATGAAAAACTGTTTTTT. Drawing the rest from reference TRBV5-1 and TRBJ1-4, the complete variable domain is KAGVTQTPRYLIKTRGQQVTLSCSPISGHRSVSWYQQTPGQGLQFLFEYFSETQRNKGNFPGRFSGRQFSNSRSEMNVSTLELGDSALYLCASSRQINEKLFFGSGTQLSVL.